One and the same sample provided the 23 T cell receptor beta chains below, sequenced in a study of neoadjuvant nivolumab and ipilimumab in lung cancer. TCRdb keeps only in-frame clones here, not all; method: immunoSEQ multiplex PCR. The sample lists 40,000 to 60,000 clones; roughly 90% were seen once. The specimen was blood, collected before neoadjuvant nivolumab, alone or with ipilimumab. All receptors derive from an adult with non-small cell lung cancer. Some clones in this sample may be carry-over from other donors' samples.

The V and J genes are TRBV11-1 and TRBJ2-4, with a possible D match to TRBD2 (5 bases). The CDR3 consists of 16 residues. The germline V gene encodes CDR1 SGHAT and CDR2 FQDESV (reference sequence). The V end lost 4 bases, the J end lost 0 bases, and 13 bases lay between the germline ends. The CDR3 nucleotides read TGTGCCAGCAGCTCTAGCTATCCTTTAGCCAAAAACATTCAGTACTTC. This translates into CASSSSYPLAKNIQYF. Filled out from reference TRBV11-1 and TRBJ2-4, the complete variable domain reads EAEVAQSPRYKITEKSQAVAFWCDPISGHATLYWYRQILGQGPELLVQFQDESVVDDSQLPKDRFSAERLKGVDSTLKIQPAELGDSAMYLCASSSSYPLAKNIQYFGAGTRLSVL.

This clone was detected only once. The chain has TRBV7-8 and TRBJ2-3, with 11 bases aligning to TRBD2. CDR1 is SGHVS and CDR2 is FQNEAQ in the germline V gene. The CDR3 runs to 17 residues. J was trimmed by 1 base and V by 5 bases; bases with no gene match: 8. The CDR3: CASSPLLAGGRTDTQYF. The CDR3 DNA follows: TGTGCCAGCAGCCCCTTGCTAGCGGGAGGCCGCACAGATACGCAGTATTTT.

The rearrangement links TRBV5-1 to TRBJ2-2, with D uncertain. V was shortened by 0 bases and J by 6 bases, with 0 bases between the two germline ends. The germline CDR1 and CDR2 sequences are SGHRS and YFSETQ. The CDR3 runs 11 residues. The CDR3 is CASSLAGELFF. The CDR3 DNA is TGCGCCAGCAGCTTGGCCGGGGAGCTGTTTTTT.

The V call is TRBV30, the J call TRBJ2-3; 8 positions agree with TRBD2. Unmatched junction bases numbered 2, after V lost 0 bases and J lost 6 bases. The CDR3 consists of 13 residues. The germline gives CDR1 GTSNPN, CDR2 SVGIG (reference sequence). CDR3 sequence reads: CAWSVGLGDTQYF. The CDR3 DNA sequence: TGTGCCTGGAGTGTGGGACTAGGGGATACGCAGTATTTT.

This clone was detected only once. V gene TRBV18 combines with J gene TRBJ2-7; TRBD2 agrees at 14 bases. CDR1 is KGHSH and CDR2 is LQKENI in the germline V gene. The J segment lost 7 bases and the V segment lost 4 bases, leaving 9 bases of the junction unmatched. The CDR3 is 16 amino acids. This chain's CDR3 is CASSLLGLAGADEQYF. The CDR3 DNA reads TGTGCCAGCTCACTCCTGGGACTAGCGGGAGCTGATGAGCAGTACTTC.

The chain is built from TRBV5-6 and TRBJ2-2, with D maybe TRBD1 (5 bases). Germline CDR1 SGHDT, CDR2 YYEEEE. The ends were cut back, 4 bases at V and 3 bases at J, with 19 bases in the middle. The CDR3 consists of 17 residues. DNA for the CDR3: TGTGCCAGCAGCCCCAATTCTAGGGGCCGCGACACCGGGGAGCTGTTTTTT. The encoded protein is CASSPNSRGRDTGELFF.

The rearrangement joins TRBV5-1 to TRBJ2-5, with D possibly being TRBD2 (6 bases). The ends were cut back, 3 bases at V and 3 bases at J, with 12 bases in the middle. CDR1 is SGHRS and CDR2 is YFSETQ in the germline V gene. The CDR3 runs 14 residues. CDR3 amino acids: CASSSVPGEETQYF. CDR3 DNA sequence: TGCGCCAGCAGCTCCGTGCCGGGAGAAGAGACCCAGTACTTC.

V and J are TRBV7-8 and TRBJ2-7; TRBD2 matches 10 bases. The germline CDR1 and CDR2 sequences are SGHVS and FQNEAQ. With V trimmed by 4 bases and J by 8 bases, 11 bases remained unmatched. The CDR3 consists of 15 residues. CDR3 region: CASSSTPGLAFQQYF. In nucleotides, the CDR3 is TGTGCCAGCAGCTCGACTCCGGGACTAGCGTTCCAGCAGTACTTC.

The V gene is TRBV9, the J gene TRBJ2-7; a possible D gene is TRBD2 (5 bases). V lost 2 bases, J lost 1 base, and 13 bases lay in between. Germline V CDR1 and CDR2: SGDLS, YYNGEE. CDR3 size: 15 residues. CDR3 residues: CASSVGGDLSYEQYF. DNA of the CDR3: TGTGCCAGCAGCGTCGGAGGTGACTTGTCCTACGAGCAGTACTTC. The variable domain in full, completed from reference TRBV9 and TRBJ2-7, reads DSGVTQTPKHLITATGQRVTLRCSPRSGDLSVYWYQQSLDQGLQFLIQYYNGEERAKGNILERFSAQQFPDLHSELNLSSLELGDSALYFCASSVGGDLSYEQYFGPGTRLTVT.

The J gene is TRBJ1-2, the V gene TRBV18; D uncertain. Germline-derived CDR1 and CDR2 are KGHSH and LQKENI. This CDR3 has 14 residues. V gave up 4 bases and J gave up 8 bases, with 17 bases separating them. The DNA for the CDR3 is TGTGCCAGCTCACTATACGCAGATCTCCAAGGCTACACCTTC. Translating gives CASSLYADLQGYTF.

CDR3 sequence (DNA): TGTGCCAGCAGCTTTCAAGGCGACAACACTGAAGCTTTCTTT. This translates into CASSFQGDNTEAFF. The chain employs TRBV7-2 and TRBJ1-1; no clear D. The CDR3 is 14 residues long. The germline V and J ends were trimmed by 3 bases and 2 bases, with 10 bases remaining between them. Germline assignment: CDR1 SGHTA and CDR2 FQGNSA.

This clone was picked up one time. The CDR3 DNA reads as TGTGCCAGCAGTGAAGCGCCGGGACAAGCTGGTGAGCAGTTCTTC. Residues: CASSEAPGQAGEQFF. The chain uses TRBV6-1 and TRBJ2-1, with D perhaps matching TRBD1 (6 bases). This CDR3 spans 15 amino acids. CDR1 and CDR2 from the germline V gene are MNHNS and SASEGT. V lost 0 bases and J lost 9, with 15 bases in between.

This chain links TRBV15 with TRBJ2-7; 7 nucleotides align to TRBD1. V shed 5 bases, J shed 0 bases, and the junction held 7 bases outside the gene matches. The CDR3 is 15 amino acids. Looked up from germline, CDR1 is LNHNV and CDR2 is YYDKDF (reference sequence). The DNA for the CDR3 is TGTGCCACCAGCGTCGGACAGGACAGCTCCTACGAGCAGTACTTC. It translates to CATSVGQDSSYEQYF.

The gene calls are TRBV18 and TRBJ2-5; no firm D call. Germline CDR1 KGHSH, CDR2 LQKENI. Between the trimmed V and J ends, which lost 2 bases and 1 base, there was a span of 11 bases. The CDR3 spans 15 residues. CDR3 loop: CASSPFGSTQETQYF. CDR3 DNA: TGTGCCAGCTCACCATTTGGTTCAACCCAAGAGACCCAGTACTTC.

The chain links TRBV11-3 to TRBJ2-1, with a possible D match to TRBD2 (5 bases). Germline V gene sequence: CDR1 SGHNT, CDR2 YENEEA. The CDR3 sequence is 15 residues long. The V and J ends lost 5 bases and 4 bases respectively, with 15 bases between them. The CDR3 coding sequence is TGTGCCAGCAGCACTGCCGGGAACCTATACAATGAGCAGTTCTTC. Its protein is CASSTAGNLYNEQFF.

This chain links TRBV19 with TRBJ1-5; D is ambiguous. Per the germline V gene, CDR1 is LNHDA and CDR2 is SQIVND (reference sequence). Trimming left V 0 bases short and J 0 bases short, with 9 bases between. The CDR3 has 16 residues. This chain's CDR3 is CASSIDRAVSNQPQHF. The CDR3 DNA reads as TGTGCCAGTAGTATAGATCGGGCAGTTAGCAATCAGCCCCAGCATTTT.

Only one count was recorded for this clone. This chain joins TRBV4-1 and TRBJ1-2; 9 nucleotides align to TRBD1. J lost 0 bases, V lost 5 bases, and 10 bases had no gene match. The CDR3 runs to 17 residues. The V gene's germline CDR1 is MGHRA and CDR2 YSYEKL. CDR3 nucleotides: TGCGCCAGCAGCACCCCCGGGACAGGGCGAGCTAACTATGGCTACACCTTC. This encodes CASSTPGTGRANYGYTF.

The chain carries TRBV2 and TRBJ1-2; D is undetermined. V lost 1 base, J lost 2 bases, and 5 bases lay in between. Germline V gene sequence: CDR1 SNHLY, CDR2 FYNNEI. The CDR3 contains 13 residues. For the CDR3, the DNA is TGTGCCAGCAGTGAAGGAAGCAACTATGGCTACACCTTC. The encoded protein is CASSEGSNYGYTF.

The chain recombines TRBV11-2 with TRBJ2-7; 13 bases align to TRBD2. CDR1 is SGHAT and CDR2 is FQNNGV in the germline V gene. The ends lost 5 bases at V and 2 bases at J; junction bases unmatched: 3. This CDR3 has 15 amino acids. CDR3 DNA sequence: TGTGCCAGCAGCATCACTAGCGGGAGGGCCTACGAGCAGTACTTC. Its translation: CASSITSGRAYEQYF. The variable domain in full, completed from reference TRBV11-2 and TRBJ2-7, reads EAGVAQSPRYKIIEKRQSVAFWCNPISGHATLYWYQQILGQGPKLLIQFQNNGVVDDSQLPKDRFSAERLKGVDSTLKIQPAKLEDSAVYLCASSITSGRAYEQYFGPGTRLTVT.

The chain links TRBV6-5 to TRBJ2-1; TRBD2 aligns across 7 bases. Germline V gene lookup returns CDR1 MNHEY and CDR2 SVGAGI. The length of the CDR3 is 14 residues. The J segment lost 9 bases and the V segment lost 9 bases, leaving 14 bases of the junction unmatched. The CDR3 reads CARMGGGLSFEQFF. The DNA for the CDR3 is TGTGCCAGGATGGGGGGAGGGCTGTCGTTTGAGCAGTTCTTC.

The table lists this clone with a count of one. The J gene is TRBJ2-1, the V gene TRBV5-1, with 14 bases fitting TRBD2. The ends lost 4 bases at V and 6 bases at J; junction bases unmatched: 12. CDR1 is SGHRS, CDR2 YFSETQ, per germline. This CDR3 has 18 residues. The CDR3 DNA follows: TGCGCCAGCAGCCGCGGCCCTGAGACTAGCGGGAGGGGCAATGAGCAGTTCTTC. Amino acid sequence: CASSRGPETSGRGNEQFF.

CDR3: CASSQAGTANTGELFF. Here the CDR3 DNA reads TGTGCCAGCAGCCAGGCCGGGACAGCGAACACCGGGGAGCTGTTTTTT. The chain is built from TRBV4-2 and TRBJ2-2; 7 nucleotides match TRBD1. Trimming removed 3 bases from V and 0 bases from J; junction bases left unmatched: 4. This CDR3 comprises 16 residues. Germline lookup yields CDR1 LGHNA and CDR2 YNFKEQ.

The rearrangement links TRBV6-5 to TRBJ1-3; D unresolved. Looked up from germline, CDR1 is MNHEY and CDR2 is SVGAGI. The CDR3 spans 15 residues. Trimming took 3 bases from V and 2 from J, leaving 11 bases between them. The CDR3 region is CASSYVRAAGNTIYF. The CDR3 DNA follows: TGTGCCAGCAGTTATGTCCGGGCGGCTGGAAACACCATATATTTT.